This TCR beta chain was identified in a study of response to subunit inactivated influenza vaccine. The study, taken as a whole, reports: The authors offered the suggestion that each seasonal influenza vaccination recruits few new T cells.

Via MiXCR, TCRdb re-called the RT-PCR reads, giving one row per CDR3 protein. The sample has around 470,000 distinct CDR3 sequences; under 8.5% are singletons. Details on this clonotype: Its antigen is as yet unknown.

The ends were cut back, 7 bases at V and 9 bases at J, with 21 bases in the middle. Germline V CDR1 and CDR2: MDHEN, SYDVKM. The length of the CDR3 is 14 residues. The sequencing used PBMCs from blood, collected less than 25 months after vaccination. The TCR originated in a man in his fifties or sixties who received an inactivated influenza vaccine. This chain links TRBV28 with TRBJ1-1; D is ambiguous. The CDR3 coding sequence is TGTGCCAGCATCCTCGAGGGAACAGCCGCGCAAGCTTTCTTT. Its translation is CASILEGTAAQAFF.